This T cell receptor (beta chain) was captured in a study of blood T cell repertoires in COVID-19. Only a few counts were recorded for this clone. V lost 0 bases, J lost 4 bases, and 14 bases stayed unmatched. Germline assignment: CDR1 SGDLS and CDR2 YYNGEE. CDR3 size: 18 residues. Methods used by the authors: Nucleated cell number was recorded as an estimate derived from reference gene primer amplification. Libraries were prepared by immunoSEQ multiplex PCR; TCRdb keeps only in-frame clonotypes and omits some of them. For V, J and clone size, that table is used; D and trimming come from the DNA. Of about 81,000 clones in the sample, 91% were seen once.

This receptor was taken from a woman aged 45 to 65 in a cohort sampled during active COVID-19. The source material was peripheral blood. The V gene is TRBV9, the J gene TRBJ1-2; 8 positions agree with TRBD1. In nucleotides, the CDR3 is TGTGCCAGCAGCGTAGTCCCAGGGGGCAGCCTGGGTGGCTATGGCTACACCTTC. Protein sequence: CASSVVPGGSLGGYGYTF. The whole variable domain, filled in from reference TRBV9 and TRBJ1-2, reads DSGVTQTPKHLITATGQRVTLRCSPRSGDLSVYWYQQSLDQGLQFLIQYYNGEERAKGNILERFSAQQFPDLHSELNLSSLELGDSALYFCASSVVPGGSLGGYGYTFGSGTRLTVV.